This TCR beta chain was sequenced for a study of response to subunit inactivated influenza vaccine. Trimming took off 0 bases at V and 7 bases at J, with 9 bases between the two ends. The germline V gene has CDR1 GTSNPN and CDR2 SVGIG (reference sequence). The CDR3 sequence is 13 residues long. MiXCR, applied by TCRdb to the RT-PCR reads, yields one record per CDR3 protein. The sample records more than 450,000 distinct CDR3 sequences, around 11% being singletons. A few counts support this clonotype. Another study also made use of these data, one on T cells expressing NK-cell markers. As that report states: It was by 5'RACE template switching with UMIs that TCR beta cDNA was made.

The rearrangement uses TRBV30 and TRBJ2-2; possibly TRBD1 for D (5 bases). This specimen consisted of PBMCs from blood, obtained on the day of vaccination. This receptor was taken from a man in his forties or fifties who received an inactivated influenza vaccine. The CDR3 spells CAWSVQDVGELFF. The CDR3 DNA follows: TGTGCCTGGAGTGTACAGGATGTCGGGGAGCTGTTTTTT. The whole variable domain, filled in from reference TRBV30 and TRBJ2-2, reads SQTIHQWPATLVQPVGSPLSLECTVEGTSNPNLYWYRQAAGRGLQLLFYSVGIGQISSEVPQNLSASRPQDRQFILSSKKLLLSDSGFYLCAWSVQDVGELFFGEGSRLTVL.